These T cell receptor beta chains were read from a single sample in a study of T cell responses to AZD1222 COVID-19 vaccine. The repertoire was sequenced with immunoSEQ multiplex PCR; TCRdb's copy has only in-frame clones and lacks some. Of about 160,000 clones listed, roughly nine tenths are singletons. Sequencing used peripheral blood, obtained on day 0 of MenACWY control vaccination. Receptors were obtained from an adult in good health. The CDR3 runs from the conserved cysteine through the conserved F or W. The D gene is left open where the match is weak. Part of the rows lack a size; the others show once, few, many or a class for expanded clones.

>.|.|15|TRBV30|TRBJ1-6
TGTGCCTGGAGGATGCCCGACAGGCGAAATTCACCCCTCCACTTT
CAWRMPDRRNSPLHF
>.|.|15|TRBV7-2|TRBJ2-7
TGTGCCAGCAGCGCGGTAGGACACCCGACGTACGAGCAGTACTTC
CASSAVGHPTYEQYF
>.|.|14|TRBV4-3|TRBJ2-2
TGCGCCAGCAGCCCCCGGGGACCCACCGGGGAGCTGTTTTTT
CASSPRGPTGELFF
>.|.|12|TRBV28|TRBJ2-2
TGTGCCAACGGACCTAGCACCGGGGAGCTGTTTTTT
CANGPSTGELFF
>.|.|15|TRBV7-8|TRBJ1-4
TGTGCCAGCAGCCGTAGACAGGCGCCTAATGAAAAACTGTTTTTT
CASSRRQAPNEKLFF
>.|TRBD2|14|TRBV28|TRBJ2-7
TGTGCCAGCAGTTTAGCGGGAGAAACTTACGAGCAGTACTTC
CASSLAGETYEQYF
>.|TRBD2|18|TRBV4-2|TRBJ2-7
TGTGCCAGCAGCCAAGATGGATTCTCGCGGGAGGGTCCCTACGAGCAGTACTTC
CASSQDGFSREGPYEQYF
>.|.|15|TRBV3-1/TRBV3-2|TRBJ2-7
TGTGCCAGCAGCCAAGAAAGGGCAGGGTACTACGAGCAGTACTTC
CASSQERAGYYEQYF
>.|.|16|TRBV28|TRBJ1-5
TGTGCCAGCAGTTTATACAGGGTCGGCGACAATCAGCCCCAGCATTTT
CASSLYRVGDNQPQHF
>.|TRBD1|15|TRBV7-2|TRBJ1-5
TGTGCCAGCAGCCAAACGGGACAGCTCAATCAGCCCCAGCATTTT
CASSQTGQLNQPQHF
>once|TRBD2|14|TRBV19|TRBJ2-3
TGTGCCAGTAGTTGGGGACTAGGCACAGATACGCAGTATTTT
CASSWGLGTDTQYF
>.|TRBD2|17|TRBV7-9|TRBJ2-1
TGTGCCAGCAGCTTAGCGGGCCTAGCGGGGGGTGTCAATGAGCAGTTCTTC
CASSLAGLAGGVNEQFF
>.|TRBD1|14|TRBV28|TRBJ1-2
TGTGCCAGCAACACCCAGGGACAGGGCGGGAGCTACACCTTC
CASNTQGQGGSYTF
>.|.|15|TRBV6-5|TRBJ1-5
TGTGCCAGCAGTTCCCGGGACGGGTTCAATCAGCCCCAGCATTTT
CASSSRDGFNQPQHF